Described below is a single T cell receptor beta chain sequence and its context. This clonotype was seen many times. Its antigen is currently not known. Base qualities are not provided; no much larger clone lies one nucleotide away. Including the terminal cysteine and phenylalanine, the CDR3 comprises 12 residues. The only DNA kept is the CDR3, 36 bases in frame from the first base. V is trimmed back by 4 bases and J by 5 bases, and the junction contains 4 bases that no gene match accounts for. As encoded in the germline V gene (reference sequence), CDR1 is DFQATT while CDR2 is SNEGSKA. This entry comes from a study of regulatory T cells in long-lasting Graves disease (dated by TCRdb to about 2021). Study-wide context: Patients with newly diagnosed Graves' disease had been on antithyroid drugs for under 3 months. This study used TCR sequencing and RNA sequencing of peripheral blood to compare persistent Graves' disease patients against newly diagnosed Graves' disease patients. The study was registered as a clinical trial and conducted in China. A total of roughly 35 samples underwent TCR sequencing: about 13 from persistent and approximately 20 from newly diagnosed Graves' disease patients.

The paper as a whole reports these results and caveats: The study examined only peripheral blood because the primary lesion, thyroid tissue, could not be accessed. Lower TCR Shannon entropy and fewer highly expanded clones were observed in persistent Graves' disease patients than in newly diagnosed patients, which suggested clonal expansion. Persistent disease showed preferential use of TRBV28, TRBJ1-2 and TRBJ2-5, whereas newly diagnosed disease favored TRBV20-1 and TRBJ2-1. As a limitation, the authors acknowledged that the small sample size may reduce accuracy. Sequencing and analysis were limited to the TCR beta chain. Patients with persistent disease shared more public clonotypes (about 2,500) than newly diagnosed patients did (more than 900).

What the time point label conveys for this sample: newly diagnosed GD, antithyroid drugs for less than 3 months. RNA was extracted from PBMCs in TRIzol for both TCR sequencing and RNA sequencing. The diagnosis of Graves' disease was made according to American Thyroid Association guidelines. Patients were recruited from an endocrinology department in Xi'an, China. Each patient gave approximately 10 milliliters of peripheral blood, collected in an EDTA anticoagulant tube. Ficoll Paque Plus density gradient separation was used to isolate PBMCs, and no additional T cell sorting was done. An Agilent 2100 Bioanalyzer and agarose gel were used to check RNA quality, while a NanoDrop 2000 measured RNA concentration. The library was obtained by multiplex PCR. For sequencing, an Illumina HiSeq 4000 was employed. To build TCR beta libraries, CDR3 regions were amplified by Arm-PCR using iRepertoire HTBI primers. Before sequencing, the PCR products underwent gel purification. Concerning the study's data processing: Across samples, about 64 TRBV and 13 to 15 TRBJ segments were identified and used for gene usage analysis of CDR3 amino acid clonotypes. COPE and FqMerger were used to merge the filtered high-quality paired reads into contigs. BLAST was used to align contigs to IMGT TRBV, TRBD and TRBJ reference genes, and CDR3 was defined according to IMGT. Highly expanded clones were defined as clonotypes with a frequency above 0.1%. Shannon entropy was used to measure repertoire diversity, and the Gini coefficient was used to measure V-J evenness. A clonotype found in more than one individual was treated as public. TCRdb reran the public reads through fastp at Q25 and MiXCR, keeping productive beta chains. Each entry is one CDR3 protein sequence, shown with its most common DNA and genes. TCRdb, rather than the study authors, made the V and J calls. This sample has 400,000 to 550,000 distinct CDR3 sequences in its table, and 15% of those were observed once. 16% of the sample lies in the top ten.

The same sample was also used in a study of T cells in Graves' hyperthyroidism and ophthalmopathy. The second paper further reports: A patient counted as having stable Graves' hyperthyroidism if no progression to ophthalmopathy occurred over 18 months of follow-up. The hyperthyroidism patients were between 18 and 65 years old and newly diagnosed, with a disease duration of less than 2 months. Patients with uncontrolled infections, other autoimmune diseases, pregnancy or lactation were excluded. Diagnoses were based on clinical symptoms, serum thyroxine and TRAb, thyroid ultrasound and orbital computed tomography. For the first round of RT-PCR on the TCR CDR3, the HTBI primer set was used together with the Qiagen OneStep RT-PCR kit. Most expanded thyroid clonotypes (frequency above 0.001) were also detected in blood, suggesting blood repertoires may reflect thyroid immune responses. In cross-validation, a model built on a 13 V-J signature told ophthalmopathy apart from stable hyperthyroidism with 85% to 90% sensitivity and roughly 83% specificity, and in testing the same model reached 80%/75%. In validation, the model predicted progression to ophthalmopathy a median of 6.5 months before onset, with approximately 71% sensitivity and roughly 72% specificity. To identify distinguishing TCR V-J signatures, a discovery cohort of roughly 100 patients was used, comprising 43 with Graves' ophthalmopathy and around 57 with stable Graves' hyperthyroidism. Prospective prediction of ophthalmopathy was tested in an independent validation cohort consisting of roughly 20 hyperthyroidism patients and approximately 16 patients who later progressed to ophthalmopathy. For training and testing, the 100 or so patients in the discovery cohort were randomly divided in a 7:3 ratio. The study also compared thyroid tissue and blood T-cell repertoires from roughly six Graves' hyperthyroidism patients. Once sampling was done, hyperthyroidism patients were given methimazole at a starting dose of 30 mg daily, whereas ophthalmopathy patients were given high-dose intravenous methylprednisolone. Libraries were constructed in a second round of multiplex PCR, after which size selection and purification were carried out. The libraries were sequenced on an Illumina HiSeq2000 using paired-end 100 bp reads. SOAPnuke was used to process the raw data, throwing out any read that contained adapters or uncalled bases, had a mean Phred below 15, or lacked an exact constant-primer or identifier match. COPE v1.2.5 was used to merge high-quality paired reads, and clonotypes were defined as unique nucleotide sequences. MiTCR v1.1 was used to align the clonotypes against IMGT TRBV, TRBD and TRBJ reference segments. The analysis included only V-J combinations with a frequency above 0.0001, which together covered 98% to 99.2% of the repertoires. A TCS score was defined as the ratio between F50 (clonal expansion) and ExV (chaos), using BLOSUM62-based TCRdist between CDR3 peptides within each V-J. Welch's t-statistics and random forest reduced fewer than 550 V-J features to about 12, which were used in a naive Bayes classifier (R e1071). No statistical method was used to fix the sample size in advance, and group allocation was not hidden from the investigators. The paper describes TCR Vbeta CDR3 sequencing of 135 peripheral blood samples, made up of 43 ophthalmopathy patients, 70 to 80 hyperthyroidism patients and 17 progressor patients.

The specimen was peripheral blood mononuclear cells (PBMCs), collected at new diagnosis, from a patient treated with antithyroid drugs. The receptor was isolated from a woman aged 25 to 39 with Graves disease. Donor details come from another sample of the same person, matched by shared clones. The V and J segments used are TRBV20-1 and TRBJ2-5; 7 junctional bases match TRBD2. The base sequence is TGCAGTGCTAAGACCGGGAGGGAGACCCAGTACTTC. Its coded protein is CSAKTGRETQYF.